The rows below give T cell receptor beta chains drawn from one sample of a study of cytomegalovirus exposure and HLA in healthy donors. Only in-frame clones appear in the TCRdb table, and some are missing; sequencing was by immunoSEQ multiplex PCR. The sample lists 100,000 to 150,000 clones, roughly 83% occurring once. Sequenced input: PBMCs. The receptors shown here come from a girl aged 2-9 years in good health and CMV-seronegative. The CDR3 runs from the conserved cysteine through the conserved F or W. Each record gives: V gene, D gene, J gene, clone size, CDR3 DNA, CDR3 protein. D genes are given only for firm matches. Clone size is shown for a subset of rows, as once, few, many or a class of expanded clone.

TRBV19,NA,TRBJ1-1,NA,TGTGCCAGCAACTACGGGGGCACTGAAGCTTTCTTT,CASNYGGTEAFF
TRBV27,TRBD2,TRBJ2-3,few,TGTGCCAGTTCAAGACTAGCGGGAGGGTACGATACGCAGTATTTT,CASSRLAGGYDTQYF
TRBV7-9,NA,TRBJ2-5,NA,TGTGCCAGCAGCTTATCCTTAGCGGAAGAGACCCAGTACTTC,CASSLSLAEETQYF
TRBV5-1,TRBD2,TRBJ2-7,NA,TGCGCCAGCAGCTACACTAGCGGCCGTTCCTACGAGCAGTACTTC,CASSYTSGRSYEQYF
TRBV5-3,TRBD1,TRBJ2-2,NA,TGTGCCAGAAGCTTCATGGGACAGGGGGCGCTGGGGGAGCTGTTTTTT,CARSFMGQGALGELFF
TRBV19,NA,TRBJ2-5,NA,TGTGCCAGTAGCGTCCGATGGGGCGCCGGTCAAGAGACCCAGTACTTC,CASSVRWGAGQETQYF
TRBV6-5,NA,TRBJ2-7,NA,TGTGCCAGCAGTTACACACAGGGCTCTTATTACGAGCAGTACTTC,CASSYTQGSYYEQYF
TRBV4-2,TRBD2,TRBJ2-7,NA,TGTGCCAGCAGCCAAGATCTCAGCGGGAGGGTTAGCGAGCAGTACTTC,CASSQDLSGRVSEQYF
TRBV5-1,NA,TRBJ2-1,NA,TGCGCCAGCAGCCGATCTCAGCGGAATTCCTACAATGAGCAGTTCTTC,CASSRSQRNSYNEQFF
TRBV10-3,NA,TRBJ1-2,NA,TGTGCCATATCAGACCCAGGCAACTATGGCTACACCTTC,CAISDPGNYGYTF
TRBV5-1,TRBD1,TRBJ1-2,NA,TGCGCCAGCAGCTCGGGACAGGGGGGCGGCTACACCTTC,CASSSGQGGGYTF
TRBV18,TRBD1,TRBJ1-1,few,TGTGCCAGCTCACCCCGGACAGGGGTAACTGAAGCTTTCTTT,CASSPRTGVTEAFF
TRBV9,TRBD1,TRBJ2-1,NA,TGTGCCAGCAGCGTCGGGACAGGCGAATCTGAGCAGTTCTTC,CASSVGTGESEQFF
TRBV13,NA,TRBJ1-2,NA,TGTGCCAGCAGCTTAGTACGGGACACTCCTAACTATGGCTACACCTTC,CASSLVRDTPNYGYTF
TRBV28,NA,TRBJ1-2,NA,TGTGCCAGCAGCCCGGGGGGGGTCCAAGCTAACTATGGCTACACCTTC,CASSPGGVQANYGYTF
TRBV7-3,TRBD2,TRBJ2-1,NA,TGTGCCAGCAGCTCATTAGCGGGAGGGGCGACGGCTGAGCAGTTCTTC,CASSSLAGGATAEQFF
TRBV30,TRBD1,TRBJ2-2,NA,TGTGCCTGGAGCGCCGGGACAGGGGGCATCGGGGAGCTGTTTTTT,CAWSAGTGGIGELFF
TRBV27,TRBD2,TRBJ2-1,NA,TGTGCCAGCAGTTTATTGGGACTAGCGGGTCTGGACTACAATGAGCAGTTCTTC,CASSLLGLAGLDYNEQFF
TRBV6-1,NA,TRBJ2-7,NA,TGTGCCAGCAGTTCCTACCGGGAACACTACGAGCAGTACTTC,CASSSYREHYEQYF
TRBV5-4,TRBD1,TRBJ1-1,NA,TGTGCCAGCAGCTTAACTAGGACAGGGATGAACACTGAAGCTTTCTTT,CASSLTRTGMNTEAFF
TRBV5-6,NA,TRBJ2-4,NA,TGTGCCAGCAGCTGGGGGGAGGAGGGTGCCAAAAACATTCAGTACTTC,CASSWGEEGAKNIQYF
TRBV30,TRBD1,TRBJ1-3,NA,TGTGCCTGGAGTGTACCCCCGGGACAGGAAGGGTCCTCTGGAAACACCATATATTTT,CAWSVPPGQEGSSGNTIYF
TRBV6-4,NA,TRBJ2-3,NA,TGTGCCAGCAGTGAGTCGGGGGAACTATGGACAGATACGCAGTATTTT,CASSESGELWTDTQYF
TRBV6-1,NA,TRBJ1-4,few,TGTGCCAGCAGTGAATCGGTGGAGGGGCATGAAAAACTGTTTTTT,CASSESVEGHEKLFF
TRBV4-1,TRBD2,TRBJ2-6,NA,TGCGCCAGCAGCCAGACTAGCGGGAGGGCCACTAGGGCCAACGTCCTGACTTTC,CASSQTSGRATRANVLTF
TRBV6-5,NA,TRBJ2-5,NA,TGTGCCAGCACCAAATCAGGGGGGAGGCAAGAGACCCAGTACTTC,CASTKSGGRQETQYF
TRBV4-3,NA,TRBJ2-2,NA,TGCGCCAGCAGCCAAGAGTTGACAGGAACCGGGGAGCTGTTTTTT,CASSQELTGTGELFF
TRBV28,TRBD2,TRBJ2-7,NA,TGTGCCAGCAGGACGGCGAGCGGGGCCTACGAGCAGTACTTC,CASRTASGAYEQYF
TRBV10-1,NA,TRBJ1-4,NA,TGCGCCAGCAGTGACCCGACCGGGACTACGGGGGAAAAACTGTTTTTT,CASSDPTGTTGEKLFF
TRBV7-8,TRBD2,TRBJ2-5,once,TGTGCCAGCAGCTTAGTTGCGGGGGAGGGGGAGACCCAGTACTTC,CASSLVAGEGETQYF
TRBV27,TRBD2,TRBJ2-1,NA,TGTGCCAGCAGTTTTGGGCGGGAGAGAATCAATGAGCAGTTCTTC,CASSFGRERINEQFF
TRBV2,TRBD2,TRBJ2-1,NA,TGTGCCAGCAGAGACGGGACTAGCGTGCGCTCCTACAATGAGCAGTTCTTC,CASRDGTSVRSYNEQFF
TRBV14,TRBD1,TRBJ2-2,NA,TGTGCCAGCAGCCAACAGGGACAGAGTACGGGGGAGCTGTTTTTT,CASSQQGQSTGELFF
TRBV7-6,NA,TRBJ2-7,NA,TGTGCCAGCAGCTTACAGGGGTTGAGCGAGCAGTACTTC,CASSLQGLSEQYF
TRBV29-1,TRBD2,TRBJ2-7,NA,TGCAGCGCAACAAGGCTAGCGGGGTACTCCTACGAGCAGTACTTC,CSATRLAGYSYEQYF
TRBV27,TRBD2,TRBJ2-3,once,TGTGCCAGTAGAGCGGGAGAGGGAGATACGCAGTATTTT,CASRAGEGDTQYF
TRBV11-2,NA,TRBJ2-7,NA,TGTGCCAGCACGCAGGACAGCTCCTACGAGCAGTACTTC,CASTQDSSYEQYF
TRBV7-6,TRBD1,TRBJ1-4,few,TGTGCCAGCAGCGAGGGGACAGCCGAGGTGGGAGATAATGAAAAACTGTTTTTT,CASSEGTAEVGDNEKLFF
TRBV2,NA,TRBJ2-5,NA,TGTGCCAGCAATTTGTCCCAGGACTCCAAAGAGACCCAGTACTTC,CASNLSQDSKETQYF
TRBV12-5,TRBD1,TRBJ2-1,few,TGTGCTAGTGGTTTGGGGACAGGGGGCTACAATGAGCAGTTCTTC,CASGLGTGGYNEQFF
TRBV7-8,NA,TRBJ2-7,NA,TGTGCCAGCAGCTTAGTTGGTCAGTCCTACGAGCAGTACTTC,CASSLVGQSYEQYF
TRBV11-2,TRBD1,TRBJ1-2,NA,TGTGCCAGCAGCTCACCTGGGACAGCATTGAGTTATGGCTACACCTTC,CASSSPGTALSYGYTF
TRBV27,TRBD2,TRBJ2-7,NA,TGTGCCAGCAGGACGAGCGGGAGCACCTACGAGCAGTACTTC,CASRTSGSTYEQYF
TRBV7-9,TRBD2,TRBJ2-1,NA,TGTGCCAGCAGCTCAGGACTAGCGGGAGGCAATGAGCAGTTCTTC,CASSSGLAGGNEQFF
TRBV27,TRBD2,TRBJ2-7,NA,TGTGCCAGCAGCCCGGGACTAGTCTACGAGCAGTACTTC,CASSPGLVYEQYF
TRBV7-9,TRBD1,TRBJ2-1,NA,TGTGCCAGCAGCGATCACCGGGACAGCTACAATGAGCAGTTCTTC,CASSDHRDSYNEQFF
TRBV29-1,TRBD2,TRBJ2-2,NA,TGCAGCGTCGCAACTAGCGGGAGGACGACCGGGGAGCTGTTTTTT,CSVATSGRTTGELFF
TRBV7-6,NA,TRBJ2-1,NA,TGTGCCAGCAGCTTACCCCCCTATGCGGGGAGCTCCTACAATGAGCAGTTCTTC,CASSLPPYAGSSYNEQFF
TRBV11-2,TRBD1,TRBJ1-2,NA,TGTGCCAGCAGCTTACCACCCCCGACAGGGGAAAAGTATGGCTACACCTTC,CASSLPPPTGEKYGYTF
TRBV10-3,NA,TRBJ2-5,NA,TGTGCCATCAGTGAACTAGGGAATAGCGTTCCAGAGACCCAGTACTTC,CAISELGNSVPETQYF
TRBV2,TRBD2,TRBJ2-3,NA,TGTGCCAGCAGTGAATTAGCGGGAGGGCCGGTTACGCAGTATTTT,CASSELAGGPVTQYF
TRBV29-1,TRBD2,TRBJ2-5,NA,TGCAGCGTTGGCGGGAGTCCCCGAGAGACCCAGTACTTC,CSVGGSPRETQYF
TRBV5-1,NA,TRBJ2-7,NA,TGCGCCAGCAGCTTGGACAGGGATTACGAGCAGTACTTC,CASSLDRDYEQYF
TRBV15,TRBD1,TRBJ2-1,NA,TGTGCCACCAGCAGAGACCGAGGGGGCCACAATGAGCAGTTCTTC,CATSRDRGGHNEQFF
TRBV29-1,TRBD1,TRBJ1-2,NA,TGCAGCGTGACGACAGGGGGGAACTATGGCTACACCTTC,CSVTTGGNYGYTF
TRBV28,TRBD1,TRBJ2-7,once,TGTGCCAGCAGTTTGGTCGGACAGGGGGCCTACGAGCAGTACTTC,CASSLVGQGAYEQYF